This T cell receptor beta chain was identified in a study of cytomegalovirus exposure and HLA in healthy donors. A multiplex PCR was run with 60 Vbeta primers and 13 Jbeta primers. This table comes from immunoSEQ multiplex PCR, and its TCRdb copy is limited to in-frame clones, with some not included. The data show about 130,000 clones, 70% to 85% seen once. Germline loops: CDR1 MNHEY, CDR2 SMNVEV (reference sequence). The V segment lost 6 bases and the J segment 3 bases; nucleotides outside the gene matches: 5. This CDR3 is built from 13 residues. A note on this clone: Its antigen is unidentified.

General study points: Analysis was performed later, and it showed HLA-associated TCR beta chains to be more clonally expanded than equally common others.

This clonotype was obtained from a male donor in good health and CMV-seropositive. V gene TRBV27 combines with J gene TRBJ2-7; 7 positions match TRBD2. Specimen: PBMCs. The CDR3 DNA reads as TGTGCCAGCAGACGGGACTACAACTACGAGCAGTACTTC. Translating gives CASRRDYNYEQYF.